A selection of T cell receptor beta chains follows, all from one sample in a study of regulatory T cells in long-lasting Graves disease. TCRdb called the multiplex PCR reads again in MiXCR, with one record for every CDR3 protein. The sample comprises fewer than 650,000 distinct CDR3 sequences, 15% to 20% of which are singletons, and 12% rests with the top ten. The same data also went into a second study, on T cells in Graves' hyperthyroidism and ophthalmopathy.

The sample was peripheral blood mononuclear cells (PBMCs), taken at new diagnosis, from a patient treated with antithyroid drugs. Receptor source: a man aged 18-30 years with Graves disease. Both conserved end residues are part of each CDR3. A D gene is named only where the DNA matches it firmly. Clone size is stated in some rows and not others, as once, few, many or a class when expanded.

TGTGCCAGCTCACGGGACAGGGGGCTCGACGAGCAGTACTTC	CASSRDRGLDEQYF	few	TRBJ2-7	TRBV18	TRBD1
TGCAGTGCTAGCTCTAGCGGGAGAGCTTACGAGCAGTACTTC	CSASSSGRAYEQYF	-	TRBJ2-7	TRBV20-1	TRBD2
TGCAGCGTTGAAGATGGGACCAACGAGCAGTACTTC	CSVEDGTNEQYF	many	TRBJ2-7	TRBV29-1	-
TGTGCCAGCAGTGTAGCGGGAGGGGGCTACGAGCAGTACTTC	CASSVAGGGYEQYF	many	TRBJ2-7	TRBV6-2/TRBV6-3	TRBD2
TGCGCCAGCAGCTTGGGGGGACTAGCGAGCACAGATACGCAGTATTTT	CASSLGGLASTDTQYF	many	TRBJ2-3	TRBV5-1	TRBD2
TGTGCCAGCAGTTACCCGGGACAGGGTGTCCACGAGCAGTACTTC	CASSYPGQGVHEQYF	-	TRBJ2-7	TRBV2	TRBD1
TGCAGTGCTAGAGGACCCGGGACTAGCTTAGTTGAGCAGTTCTTC	CSARGPGTSLVEQFF	many	TRBJ2-1	TRBV20-1	TRBD2
TGCAGCGTTGGGATCGTGGGCAATGAGCAGTTCTTC	CSVGIVGNEQFF	few	TRBJ2-1	TRBV29-1	-
TGTGCCAGCAGCTTAGGGGTGGGGATCAATGAGCAGTTCTTC	CASSLGVGINEQFF	-	TRBJ2-1	TRBV7-2	-
TGTGCCAGCAGTGAGAGACAGGGGGGCTCCTACGAGCAGTACTTC	CASSERQGGSYEQYF	many	TRBJ2-7	TRBV6-1	TRBD1
TGTGCCAGCAGCAGATACACTGAAGCTTTCTTT	CASSRYTEAFF	many	TRBJ1-1	TRBV2	-
TGTGCCAGCAGCCCAAAAGGGGTACCAGATACGCAGTATTTT	CASSPKGVPDTQYF	-	TRBJ2-3	TRBV7-9	-
TGTGCCAGCAGCTTACTAATGGGGGCAGATACGCAGTATTTT	CASSLLMGADTQYF	-	TRBJ2-3	TRBV7-2	-
TGTGCCTCCGGGCGGAAAGGAGGGGAGACCCAGTACTTC	CASGRKGGETQYF	many	TRBJ2-5	TRBV10-3	-
TGTGCTAGTGCCCTGGGGACCGGGGAGCTGTTTTTT	CASALGTGELFF	many	TRBJ2-2	TRBV12-5	-
TGTGCCAGCAGTCTGGACAGGGGTTTGAACACTGAAGCTTTCTTT	CASSLDRGLNTEAFF	-	TRBJ1-1	TRBV28	TRBD1
TGTGCCAGCAGCCACTTCGCGGTCAATGAGCAGTTCTTC	CASSHFAVNEQFF	many	TRBJ2-1	TRBV11-2	-
TGTGCCAGCAGCTTAGCTCTAGCGGGAGAAAACATTCAGTACTTC	CASSLALAGENIQYF	few	TRBJ2-4	TRBV7-9	TRBD2
TGTGCCAGCAGTACACCCAGGGACACCTTAAGGGAGCAGTACTTC	CASSTPRDTLREQYF	many	TRBJ2-7	TRBV28	-
TGTGCCAGCAGCCCCCGCAGGTTCGGAGGGGCTCTGAACACCGGGGAGCTGTTTTTT	CASSPRRFGGALNTGELFF	few	TRBJ2-2	TRBV7-8	-
TGTGCCAGCAGCCAAGCGGGTCAGAACTATGGCTACACCTTC	CASSQAGQNYGYTF	-	TRBJ1-2	TRBV4-2	-
TGTGCCAGCAGCTTACAAGGGGCTTACACTGAAGCTTTCTTT	CASSLQGAYTEAFF	many	TRBJ1-1	TRBV7-9	-
TGTGCCTTACAACAGGGAGGAGGGAACTATGGCTACACCTTC	CALQQGGGNYGYTF	few	TRBJ1-2	TRBV30	-
TGTGCCAGCAGTTTCCGGGCCTCCTACGAGCAGTACTTC	CASSFRASYEQYF	many	TRBJ2-7	TRBV27	-
TGTGCCACCTCAGGGACAGGGTCCTACGAGCAGTACTTC	CATSGTGSYEQYF	few	TRBJ2-7	TRBV2	TRBD1
TGTGCCAGCAGGACAGTTTACAATGAGCAGTTCTTC	CASRTVYNEQFF	many	TRBJ2-1	TRBV28	-